This TCR beta chain was found in a study of CXCR3-negative and CXCR3-positive naive CD8 T cells. cDNA libraries for TRB were generated by 5' RACE incorporating UMI labels. Reprocessing the 5' RACE reads, TCRdb reports a single entry for every CDR3 protein and omits DNA. There are about 60,000 distinct CDR3 sequences in the sample, with around 0.75% held by the top ten. Study-wide findings and caveats: Naive subsets did not differ in surface CD5, and the authors estimated TCR strength using properties of the TRB CDR3. Relative to memory CD8+ cells, whose diversity was much lower, both naive subsets had comparably high diversity. Relative to CXCR3-negative naive cells, CXCR3-positive naive cells had more hydrophobic TRB CDR3s.

CDR1 and CDR2 (germline): GTSNPN, SVGIG (reference sequence). The CDR3 contains 14 residues. Concerning this clonotype itself: What it binds is not known.

The clonotype was recovered from a human donor in good health. Some clones in this sample may be carry-over from other donors' samples. Source material: naive CXCR3+ CD8+ T cells from blood. Noted subset: CD45RO-CCR7+CD27+CD95- naive CD8+ T cells expressing CXCR3 (TNR3+). The rearrangement links TRBV30 to TRBJ2-2; TCRdb names TRBD1, which stays unverified in the absence of DNA. The CDR3 loop is CAWSGDRGTGELFF. Combining the CDR3 with reference TRBV30 and TRBJ2-2 gives the whole variable domain SQTIHQWPATLVQPVGSPLSLECTVEGTSNPNLYWYRQAAGRGLQLLFYSVGIGQISSEVPQNLSASRPQDRQFILSSKKLLLSDSGFYLCAWSGDRGTGELFFGEGSRLTVL.